This T cell receptor (beta chain) emerged from a study of response to subunit inactivated influenza vaccine. Points from the study as a whole: Seasonal influenza vaccination, on each occasion, was suggested by the authors to recruit few new T cells.

The J segment lost 3 bases and the V segment lost 3 bases, leaving 7 bases of the junction unmatched. Germline V gene data show CDR1 as KGHDR and CDR2 as SFDVKD. The CDR3 covers 17 residues. MiXCR, run by TCRdb on the RT-PCR reads, gives a single entry per CDR3 protein. Of about 520,000 distinct CDR3 sequences in the sample, roughly 27% were seen once. In regard to this clonotype: What it binds is not known.

The chain uses TRBV24-1 and TRBJ1-6; TRBD1 matches 7 bases. The origin of this receptor is a man in his fifties who received an inactivated influenza vaccine. Source: CD4+ T cells sorted from PBMCs, taken around 5 days after vaccination. CDR3 region: CATSDGRGGGYNSPLHF. The CDR3 DNA reads TGTGCCACCAGTGATGGGAGAGGGGGCGGCTATAATTCACCCCTCCACTTT.